This T cell receptor (beta chain) was retrieved from a study of cytomegalovirus exposure and HLA in healthy donors. Points on this clone: Its antigen is not known.

Germline-derived CDR1 and CDR2 are LNHDA and SQIVND (reference sequence). Germline trimming cut 7 bases from V and 7 bases from J; bases unmatched to any gene: 9. The CDR3 is 13 residues long. The study ran its PCR with 60 Vbeta and 13 Jbeta primers. The protocol was immunoSEQ multiplex PCR, while the TCRdb copy is restricted to in-frame clones and leaves out a portion. The sample includes 100,000 to 150,000 clones, less than 85% of them seen just once. Study observations and caveats: A likely sequencing artifact accounted for one observed cluster of highly shared sequence variants. By a later analysis, the bulk of CMV-associated TCR beta chains appeared HLA-restricted.

The specimen was PBMCs. This chain joins TRBV19 and TRBJ2-7; TRBD2 agrees at 8 bases. The sequence came from a man aged 35-49 years in good health and CMV-seronegative. The CDR3 DNA is TGTGCCAGTAAAGGGCGGGCTAGCGGGGAGCAGTACTTC. This sequence encodes CASKGRASGEQYF.